This passage covers 13 T cell receptor beta chains from one sample sequenced in a study of early T cells in non-severe SARS-CoV-2 infection. TCRdb re-derived calls from the 5' RACE reads in MiXCR, one entry per CDR3 protein. This sample carries just over 60,000 distinct CDR3 sequences, 8.5% to 9.5% of them seen once, and the ten largest clones take 1.2%. Sequencing was performed on whole blood. Every receptor here comes from an adult who was a healthcare worker with PCR-confirmed SARS-CoV-2 infection or an uninfected control (not recorded which).

This clonotype was found many times. This rearrangement joins TRBV5-4 to TRBJ1-6; the D gene is possibly TRBD1 (5 bases). Deletions cut 3 bases from V and 10 bases from J, with 20 bases between. This CDR3 is 16 amino acids long. CDR1 is SGHNT and CDR2 is YYREEE in the germline V gene (reference sequence). CDR3 protein: CASSWGPGSFASPLHF. The DNA of the CDR3 is TGTGCCAGCAGCTGGGGCCCGGGATCATTTGCGTCACCCCTCCACTTT.

V usage is TRBV7-2 and J usage is TRBJ2-5; D is unclear. CDR1 is SGHTA, CDR2 FQGNSA, per germline. Trimming removed 4 bases from V and 7 bases from J, with 10 bases in between. The CDR3 loop spans 12 amino acids. CDR3 sequence (DNA): TGTGCCAGCAGCTCTGAGATTTGGACCCAGTACTTC. As protein: CASSSEIWTQYF.

This clonotype is labeled as medium-sized. The chain couples TRBV7-2 to TRBJ2-5, with 7 bases lining up with TRBD1. The germline V gene encodes CDR1 SGHTA and CDR2 FQGNSA. The CDR3 runs 13 residues. J gave up 11 bases and V 5 bases, and 11 bases lay outside the gene matches. CDR3 protein: CASSKGDRAGQYF. Written as DNA, the CDR3 is TGTGCCAGCAGCAAGGGAGACAGGGCTGGACAGTACTTC.

This clonotype was found a few times. The rearrangement links TRBV3-1 to TRBJ2-7; a weak D match, TRBD2 (6 bases). The V and J ends lost 2 bases and 7 bases respectively, with 12 bases between them. The CDR3 is 13 amino acids. Germline CDR1 and CDR2: LGHDT and YNNKEL (reference sequence). CDR3 DNA sequence: TGTGCCAGCAGCCAAAGTCCGGGAGATGAGCAGTACGTC. Translation: CASSQSPGDEQYV.

The chain has TRBV12-3 or TRBV12-4 and TRBJ1-6; 12 nucleotides line up with TRBD1. Germline trimming cut 7 bases from V and 6 bases from J; bases unmatched to any gene: 7. This CDR3 comprises 16 residues. The DNA of the CDR3 is TGTGCCAGCACTAGGGGGACAGGGGGCTTTAATTCACCCCTCCACTTT. As protein: CASTRGTGGFNSPLHF.

The chain links TRBV27 to TRBJ2-5; the D is unclear. The ends were cut back, 2 bases at V and 1 base at J, with 14 bases in the middle. Germline CDR1 MNHEY, CDR2 SMNVEV (reference sequence). This CDR3 has 16 residues. The CDR3 sequence is CASSLQLPVVQETQYF. The CDR3, as DNA: TGTGCCAGCAGTTTACAACTCCCAGTAGTCCAAGAGACCCAGTACTTC.

The rearrangement joins TRBV29-1 to TRBJ2-1; D is uncertain. The V end was cut by 6 bases, the J end by 1 base, with 13 bases between. This CDR3 has 14 residues. Per the germline V gene, CDR1 is SQVTM and CDR2 is ANQGSEA. The CDR3 DNA reads TGCAGCGTACCCGAGATTTCATCCTACAATGAGCAGTTCTTC. It translates to CSVPEISSYNEQFF.

This clonotype was seen repeatedly, ten times or more. The chain uses TRBV7-3 and TRBJ2-5, with 9 bases identical to TRBD1. The germline CDR1 and CDR2 sequences are SGHTA and FQGTGA. J was trimmed by 5 bases and V by 0 bases; bases with no gene match: 4. This CDR3 is 15 amino acids long. The CDR3 loop reads CASSLTGQGGETQYF. The CDR3 DNA reads as TGTGCCAGCAGCTTAACGGGACAGGGAGGGGAGACCCAGTACTTC. Full variable domain (outside the CDR3, taken from reference TRBV7-3 and TRBJ2-5): GAGVSQTPSNKVTEKGKYVELRCDPISGHTALYWYRQSLGQGPEFLIYFQGTGAADDSGLPNDRFFAVRPEGSVSTLKIQRTERGDSAVYLCASSLTGQGGETQYFGPGTRLLVL.

The chain joins TRBV5-6 to TRBJ1-2; no definite D call. The V and J ends lost 0 bases and 0 bases respectively, with 6 bases between them. CDR1 is SGHDT and CDR2 is YYEEEE in the germline V gene. This CDR3 has 14 residues. The CDR3 loop is CASSLDRSNYGYTF. DNA for the CDR3: TGTGCCAGCAGCTTGGACAGATCTAACTATGGCTACACCTTC. Complete variable domain (other parts from reference TRBV5-6 and TRBJ1-2): DAGVTQSPTHLIKTRGQQVTLRCSPKSGHDTVSWYQQALGQGPQFIFQYYEEEERQRGNFPDRFSGHQFPNYSSELNVNALLLGDSALYLCASSLDRSNYGYTFGSGTRLTVV.

The chain uses TRBV5-5 and TRBJ2-3, with 12 bases identical to TRBD2. The V segment lost 4 bases and the J segment 3 bases; nucleotides outside the gene matches: 3. The germline V gene has CDR1 SGHKS and CDR2 YYEKEE (reference sequence). The CDR3 extends over 15 amino acids. The CDR3 DNA is TGTGCCAGCAGCCCAACTAGCGGGAGGACAGATACGCAGTATTTT. Amino acids: CASSPTSGRTDTQYF.

V is TRBV28 and J is TRBJ2-1; TRBD1 agrees at 7 bases. CDR1 is MDHEN and CDR2 is SYDVKM in the germline V gene. The CDR3 sequence is 15 residues long. The V gene end was trimmed by 5 bases and the J gene end by 6 bases; junction bases not matched to a gene: 10. The CDR3 sequence is CASSAQGEFSNEQFF. DNA for the CDR3: TGTGCCAGCAGTGCTCAGGGGGAATTTAGCAATGAGCAGTTCTTC.

This clonotype came up many times. The J gene is TRBJ1-1, the V gene TRBV5-4; D gene unclear. The CDR3 runs 14 residues. V was clipped by 2 bases and J by 1 base, with 9 bases between them. Germline lookup yields CDR1 SGHNT and CDR2 YYREEE (reference sequence). CDR3 residues: CASSFKQPNTEAFF. The CDR3 DNA reads TGTGCCAGCAGCTTCAAACAGCCGAACACTGAAGCTTTCTTT.

This clonotype has ten or more counts. The chain couples TRBV3-1 to TRBJ1-2, with 11 bases fitting TRBD1. Germline V CDR1 and CDR2: LGHDT, YNNKEL (reference sequence). The CDR3 is made up of 16 amino acids. With V trimmed by 1 base and J by 5 bases, 6 bases remained unmatched. The DNA for the CDR3 is TGTGCCAGCAGCCAAGCCGGGACAGGGGGGTATTATGGCTACACCTTC. Translation: CASSQAGTGGYYGYTF.